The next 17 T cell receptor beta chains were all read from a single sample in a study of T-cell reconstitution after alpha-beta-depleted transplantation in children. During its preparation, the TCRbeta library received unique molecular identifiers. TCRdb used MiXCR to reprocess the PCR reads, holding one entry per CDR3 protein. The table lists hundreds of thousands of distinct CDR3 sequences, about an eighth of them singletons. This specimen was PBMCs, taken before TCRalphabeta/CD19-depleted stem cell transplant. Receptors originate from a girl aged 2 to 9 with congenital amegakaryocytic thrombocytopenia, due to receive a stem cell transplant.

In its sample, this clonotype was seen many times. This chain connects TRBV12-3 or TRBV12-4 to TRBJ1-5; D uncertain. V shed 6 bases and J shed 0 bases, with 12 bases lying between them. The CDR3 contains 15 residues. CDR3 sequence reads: CASSGDGLSNQPQHF. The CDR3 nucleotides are TGTGCCAGCAGCGGAGACGGGCTTAGCAATCAGCCCCAGCATTTT.

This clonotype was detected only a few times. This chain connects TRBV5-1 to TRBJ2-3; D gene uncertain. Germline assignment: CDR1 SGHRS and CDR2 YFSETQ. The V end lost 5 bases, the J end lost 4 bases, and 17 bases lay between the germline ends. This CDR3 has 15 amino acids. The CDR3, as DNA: TGCGCCAGCAGTGAATTTGCAGAAGCCCCAGATACGCAGTATTTT. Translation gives CASSEFAEAPDTQYF.

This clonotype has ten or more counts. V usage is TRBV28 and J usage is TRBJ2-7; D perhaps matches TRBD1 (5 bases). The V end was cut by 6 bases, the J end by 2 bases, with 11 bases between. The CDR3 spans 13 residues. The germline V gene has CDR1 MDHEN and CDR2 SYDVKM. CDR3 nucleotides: TGTGCCAGCAGGGGGCAGGGCGCCTACGAGCAGTACTTC. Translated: CASRGQGAYEQYF. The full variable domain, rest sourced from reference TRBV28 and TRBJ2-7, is DVKVTQSSRYLVKRTGEKVFLECVQDMDHENMFWYRQDPGLGLRLIYFSYDVKMKEKGDIPEGYSVSREKKERFSLILESASTNQTSMYLCASRGQGAYEQYFGPGTRLTVT.

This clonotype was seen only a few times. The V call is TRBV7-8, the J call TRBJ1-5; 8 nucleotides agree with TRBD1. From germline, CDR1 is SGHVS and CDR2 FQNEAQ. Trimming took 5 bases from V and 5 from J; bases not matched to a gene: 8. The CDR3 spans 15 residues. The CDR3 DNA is TGTGCCAGCAGCACTAGCTGGACAGGGTATCAGCCCCAGCATTTT. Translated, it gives CASSTSWTGYQPQHF.

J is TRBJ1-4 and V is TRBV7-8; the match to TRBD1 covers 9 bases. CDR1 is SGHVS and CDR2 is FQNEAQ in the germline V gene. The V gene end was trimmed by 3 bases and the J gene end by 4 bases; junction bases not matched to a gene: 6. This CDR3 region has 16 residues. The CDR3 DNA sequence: TGTGCCAGCAGCTTCTCGGGGACAGGGTTTAATGAAAAACTGTTTTTT. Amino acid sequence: CASSFSGTGFNEKLFF.

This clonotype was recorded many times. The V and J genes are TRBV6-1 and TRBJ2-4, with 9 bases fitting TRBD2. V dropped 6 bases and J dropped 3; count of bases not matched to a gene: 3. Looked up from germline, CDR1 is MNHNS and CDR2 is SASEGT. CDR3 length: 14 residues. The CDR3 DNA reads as TGTGCCAGCAGCTCACTAGCGGGCAAAAACATTCAGTACTTC. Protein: CASSSLAGKNIQYF.

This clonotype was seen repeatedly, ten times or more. This CDR3 reads CASSLVGLSGGETQYF. CDR3 sequence (DNA): TGCGCCAGCAGCTTGGTCGGGCTATCCGGGGGAGAGACCCAGTACTTC. The chain is built from TRBV5-1 and TRBJ2-5; possibly TRBD2 for D (6 bases). This CDR3 has 16 residues. Germline loops: CDR1 SGHRS, CDR2 YFSETQ. Trimming removed 0 bases from V and 4 bases from J, with 16 bases in between. The full variable domain, with the rest looked up from reference TRBV5-1 and TRBJ2-5, is KAGVTQTPRYLIKTRGQQVTLSCSPISGHRSVSWYQQTPGQGLQFLFEYFSETQRNKGNFPGRFSGRQFSNSRSEMNVSTLELGDSALYLCASSLVGLSGGETQYFGPGTRLLVL.

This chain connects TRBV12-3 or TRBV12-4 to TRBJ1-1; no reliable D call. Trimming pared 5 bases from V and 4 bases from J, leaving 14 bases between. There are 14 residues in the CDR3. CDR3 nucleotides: TGTGCCAGCAGTCCCCTAACAGTGGGCACTGAAGCTTTCTTT. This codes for CASSPLTVGTEAFF.

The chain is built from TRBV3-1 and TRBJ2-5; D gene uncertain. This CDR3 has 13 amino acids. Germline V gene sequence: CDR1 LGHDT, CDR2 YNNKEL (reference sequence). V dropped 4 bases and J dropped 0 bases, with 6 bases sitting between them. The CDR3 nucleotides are TGTGCCAGCAGCCCGCGGTACCAAGAGACCCAGTACTTC. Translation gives CASSPRYQETQYF.

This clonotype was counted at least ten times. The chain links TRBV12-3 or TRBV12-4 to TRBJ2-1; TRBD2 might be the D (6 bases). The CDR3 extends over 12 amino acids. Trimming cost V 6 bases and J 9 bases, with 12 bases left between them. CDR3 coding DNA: TGTGCCAGCAGACCAACTAGCACTGAGCAGTTCTTC. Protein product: CASRPTSTEQFF.

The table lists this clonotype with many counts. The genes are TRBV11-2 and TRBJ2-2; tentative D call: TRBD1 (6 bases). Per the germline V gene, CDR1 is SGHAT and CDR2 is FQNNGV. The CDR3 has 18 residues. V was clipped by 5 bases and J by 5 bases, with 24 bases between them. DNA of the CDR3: TGTGCCAGCAGCCGGGACACGACGTTCCTCGTGGAGACCGGGGAGCTGTTTTTT. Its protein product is CASSRDTTFLVETGELFF.

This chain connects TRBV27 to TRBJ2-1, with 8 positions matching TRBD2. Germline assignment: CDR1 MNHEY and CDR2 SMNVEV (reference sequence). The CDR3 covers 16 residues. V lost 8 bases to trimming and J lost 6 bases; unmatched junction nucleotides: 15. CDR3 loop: CASRPLREVPSNEQFF. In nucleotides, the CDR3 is TGTGCCAGCCGCCCCCTGCGGGAGGTCCCCTCCAATGAGCAGTTCTTC.

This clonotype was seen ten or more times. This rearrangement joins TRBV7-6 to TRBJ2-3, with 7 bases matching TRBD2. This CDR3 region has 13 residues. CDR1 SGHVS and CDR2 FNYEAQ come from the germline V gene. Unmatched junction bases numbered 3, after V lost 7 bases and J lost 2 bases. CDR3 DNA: TGTGCCAGCAAACTAGCGTCCACAGATACGCAGTATTTT. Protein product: CASKLASTDTQYF. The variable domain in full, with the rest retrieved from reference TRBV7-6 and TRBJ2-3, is GAGVSQSPRYKVTKRGQDVALRCDPISGHVSLYWYRQALGQGPEFLTYFNYEAQQDKSGLPNDRFSAERPEGSISTLTIQRTEQRDSAMYRCASKLASTDTQYFGPGTRLTVL.

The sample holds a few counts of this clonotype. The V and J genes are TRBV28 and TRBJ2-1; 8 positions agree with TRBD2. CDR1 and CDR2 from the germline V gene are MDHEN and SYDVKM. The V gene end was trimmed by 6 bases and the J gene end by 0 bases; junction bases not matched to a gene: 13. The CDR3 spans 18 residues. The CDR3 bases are TGTGCCAGCAGCTTACTTGGGGTAGCGGGGACCTCCTACAATGAGCAGTTCTTC. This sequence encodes CASSLLGVAGTSYNEQFF.

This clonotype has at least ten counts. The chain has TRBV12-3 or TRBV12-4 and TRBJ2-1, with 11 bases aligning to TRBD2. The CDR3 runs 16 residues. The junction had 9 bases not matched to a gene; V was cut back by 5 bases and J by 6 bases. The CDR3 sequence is CASSKVSGRAFNEQFF. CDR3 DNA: TGTGCCAGCAGTAAGGTTAGCGGGAGGGCCTTCAATGAGCAGTTCTTC.

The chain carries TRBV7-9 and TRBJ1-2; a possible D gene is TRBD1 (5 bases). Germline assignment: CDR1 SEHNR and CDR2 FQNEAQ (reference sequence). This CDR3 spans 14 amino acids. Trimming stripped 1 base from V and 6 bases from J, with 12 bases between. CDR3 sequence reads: CASSLVSAGNGYTF. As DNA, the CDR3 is TGTGCCAGCAGCTTAGTTTCGGCAGGGAATGGCTACACCTTC.

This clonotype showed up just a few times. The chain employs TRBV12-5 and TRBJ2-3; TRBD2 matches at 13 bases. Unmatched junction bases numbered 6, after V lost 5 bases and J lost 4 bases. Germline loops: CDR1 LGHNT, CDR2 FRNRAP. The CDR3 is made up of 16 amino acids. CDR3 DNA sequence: TGTGCTAGTGGTCTCACTAGCGGGAGGGCAGCAGATACGCAGTATTTT. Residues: CASGLTSGRAADTQYF. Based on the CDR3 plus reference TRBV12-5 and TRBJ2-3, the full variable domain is DARVTQTPRHKVTEMGQEVTMRCQPILGHNTVFWYRQTMMQGLELLAYFRNRAPLDDSGMPKDRFSAEMPDATLATLKIQPSEPRDSAVYFCASGLTSGRAADTQYFGPGTRLTVL.